The 29 T cell receptor beta chains below all came from one sample that was sequenced in a study of cytomegalovirus exposure and HLA in healthy donors (dated by TCRdb to between 2016 and 2019). Libraries were made using the immunoSEQ multiplex PCR assay. For the multiplex PCR, a mixture combining 60 forward primers for TCR Vbeta segments and 13 reverse primers for TCR Jbeta segments was used. TCRdb stores this immuneACCESS table with in-frame sequences only. Part of the clones is absent; in the studies checked, under half of the shortfall reflects unresolved V genes, and no reason is known for the rest. For this sample there are 210,000 or so clones; about three quarters appear just once. The ten largest make up around 2% of the sample. Sequencing was done on a sample of PBMCs. The receptor source for this set is a man between 18 and 29 years old in good health and CMV-seronegative.

This clone was seen a handful of times. The V gene is TRBV5-6, the J gene TRBJ1-1; TRBD1 is a possible D gene (6 bases). The CDR3 extends over 17 amino acids. The V end was cut by 0 bases, the J end by 5 bases, with 20 bases between. The germline V gene encodes CDR1 SGHDT and CDR2 YYEEEE. CDR3 in amino acids: CASSLGSGTPTGTEAFF. DNA for the CDR3: TGTGCCAGCAGCTTGGGTTCCGGGACACCTACCGGGACTGAAGCTTTCTTT.

The CDR3: CASSATGTYNEQFF. DNA for the CDR3: TGTGCCAGCAGCGCCACAGGGACCTACAATGAGCAGTTCTTC. This chain uses TRBV9 with TRBJ2-1; possible D gene TRBD1, 6 bases. Trimming shortened V by 3 bases and J by 2 bases, and 9 bases separated the two germline ends. The V gene's germline CDR1 is SGDLS and CDR2 YYNGEE. This CDR3 is built from 14 residues.

Only a few counts were recorded for this clone. The chain is built from TRBV7-2 and TRBJ2-3; D may be TRBD1 (6 bases). The CDR3 spans 16 residues. Trimming took off 5 bases at V and 1 base at J, with 16 bases between the two ends. CDR1 is SGHTA and CDR2 is FQGNSA in the germline V gene. Here the CDR3 DNA reads TGTGCCAGCAGCGACCCCAGGGGAAGAGGCACAGATACGCAGTATTTT. As protein: CASSDPRGRGTDTQYF.

This chain connects TRBV4-3 to TRBJ2-7; 7 nucleotides line up with TRBD2. V lost 5 bases to trimming and J lost 2 bases; unmatched junction nucleotides: 3. CDR3 length equals 13 residues. Germline V lookup: CDR1 LGHNA, CDR2 YSLEER. The CDR3 DNA sequence: TGCGCCAGCAGCTACGGACTAGCCTACGAGCAGTACTTC. Protein product: CASSYGLAYEQYF.

The rearrangement uses TRBV2 and TRBJ2-5; D call uncertain. The CDR3 is 12 residues long. V was clipped by 6 bases and J by 0 bases, with 5 bases between them. The V gene's germline CDR1 is SNHLY and CDR2 FYNNEI. The chain's CDR3 is CASSEYQETQYF. The CDR3 region has the DNA TGTGCCAGCAGCGAGTACCAAGAGACCCAGTACTTC. Together with reference TRBV2 and TRBJ2-5, the CDR3 gives the full variable domain: EPEVTQTPSHQVTQMGQEVILRCVPISNHLYFYWYRQILGQKVEFLVSFYNNEISEKSEIFDDQFSVERPDGSNFTLKIRSTKLEDSAMYFCASSEYQETQYFGPGTRLLVL.

This chain joins TRBV7-2 and TRBJ2-3; D not resolved. V lost 6 bases, J lost 1 base, and 8 bases lay in between. CDR3 length: 13 residues. Germline loops: CDR1 SGHTA, CDR2 FQGNSA. CDR3 DNA sequence: TGTGCCAGCAGTTTGAGGCGCACAGATACGCAGTATTTT. It codes for CASSLRRTDTQYF.

This rearrangement joins TRBV4-3 to TRBJ1-5, with D unclear. The CDR3 is made up of 14 amino acids. CDR1 is LGHNA, CDR2 YSLEER, per germline. With 1 base removed from V and 0 bases from J, the gap between germline ends came to 4 bases. The CDR3 reads CASSQGASNQPQHF. For the CDR3, the DNA is TGCGCCAGCAGCCAAGGCGCTAGCAATCAGCCCCAGCATTTT.

The sample holds one count of this clone. The chain joins TRBV11-3 to TRBJ1-2; perhaps TRBD1 as D (5 bases). Trimming removed 4 bases from V and 4 bases from J, with 10 bases in between. Germline V lookup: CDR1 SGHNT, CDR2 YENEEA. This CDR3 has 13 residues. The CDR3 region is CASSSRDSYGYTF. The DNA for the CDR3 is TGTGCCAGCAGCTCCAGGGATTCCTATGGCTACACCTTC.

The CDR3 reads CASSSTVLSDTEAFF. Here the CDR3 DNA reads TGTGCCAGCAGCTCGACAGTTCTCTCCGACACTGAAGCTTTCTTT. J is TRBJ1-1 and V is TRBV28; the D gene is possibly TRBD1 (5 bases). The germline V gene encodes CDR1 MDHEN and CDR2 SYDVKM. This CDR3 region has 15 residues. The ends were cut back, 6 bases at V and 3 bases at J, with 17 bases in the middle. Filled out from reference TRBV28 and TRBJ1-1, the complete variable domain reads DVKVTQSSRYLVKRTGEKVFLECVQDMDHENMFWYRQDPGLGLRLIYFSYDVKMKEKGDIPEGYSVSREKKERFSLILESASTNQTSMYLCASSSTVLSDTEAFFGQGTRLTVV.

The V gene is TRBV6-5, the J gene TRBJ1-3; D is uncertain. The CDR3 spans 15 residues. The V gene's germline CDR1 is MNHEY and CDR2 SVGAGI. The V end was cut by 6 bases, the J end by 0 bases, with 12 bases between. The CDR3 is CASRPNRSSGNTIYF. The CDR3 DNA reads TGTGCCAGCAGACCCAACAGAAGCTCTGGAAACACCATATATTTT.

The chain joins TRBV28 to TRBJ1-1, with a weak D call TRBD1 (5 bases). This CDR3 spans 14 amino acids. Deletions cut 6 bases from V and 2 bases from J, with 13 bases between. Germline V gene sequence: CDR1 MDHEN, CDR2 SYDVKM. The CDR3, as DNA: TGTGCCAGCAGCCGGACAAGGGGCAACACTGAAGCTTTCTTT. It specifies CASSRTRGNTEAFF.

This chain links TRBV30 with TRBJ2-2; 9 nucleotides line up with TRBD2. This CDR3 has 17 amino acids. J lost 3 bases, V lost 0 bases, and 8 bases had no gene match. Germline-derived CDR1 and CDR2 are GTSNPN and SVGIG (reference sequence). The CDR3 sequence: CAWSVQKAGGDTGELFF. The CDR3 DNA reads TGTGCCTGGAGTGTACAGAAGGCGGGAGGGGACACCGGGGAGCTGTTTTTT.

There are a few counts of this clone. The CDR3 bases are TGTGCCTGGACCCCCGCGGGAGGGGCCCCTCTTTCACCCCTCCACTTT. This codes for CAWTPAGGAPLSPLHF. The rearrangement links TRBV30 to TRBJ1-6; a weak D match, TRBD1 (5 bases). The CDR3 runs to 16 residues. V shed 4 bases and J shed 9 bases, with 22 bases lying between them. Germline CDR1 is GTSNPN and CDR2 is SVGIG (reference sequence).

V and J are TRBV19 and TRBJ1-5; D call uncertain. This CDR3 is 11 amino acids long. The germline CDR1 and CDR2 sequences are LNHDA and SQIVND (reference sequence). The V gene lost 3 bases and the J gene lost 8 bases, with 5 bases spanning the gap. The DNA of the CDR3 is TGTGCCAGTAGTATCGGGGAGCCCCAGCATTTT. Amino acid sequence: CASSIGEPQHF.

The J gene is TRBJ1-1, the V gene TRBV19; tentative D call: TRBD1 (5 bases). With 3 bases removed from V and 8 bases from J, the gap between germline ends came to 10 bases. CDR1 and CDR2 (germline): LNHDA, SQIVND (reference sequence). This CDR3 has 12 amino acids. DNA of the CDR3: TGTGCCAGTAGTATTCGTCCAGGGGAAGCTTTCTTT. Translated: CASSIRPGEAFF.

The V gene is TRBV15, the J gene TRBJ2-4; 14 bases are shared with TRBD2. The CDR3 is made up of 16 amino acids. V shed 2 bases, J shed 7 bases, and the junction held 4 bases outside the gene matches. CDR1 and CDR2 (germline): LNHNV, YYDKDF (reference sequence). The CDR3 bases are TGTGCCACCAGCAGATGGACTAGCGGGGGGTTCAACATTCAGTACTTC. Protein product: CATSRWTSGGFNIQYF. Based on the CDR3 plus reference TRBV15 and TRBJ2-4, the full variable domain is DAMVIQNPRYQVTQFGKPVTLSCSQTLNHNVMYWYQQKSSQAPKLLFHYYDKDFNNEADTPDNFQSRRPNTSFCFLDIRSPGLGDTAMYLCATSRWTSGGFNIQYFGAGTRLSVL.

This chain connects TRBV28 to TRBJ1-2, with TRBD1 matching 9 bases. The V gene's germline CDR1 is MDHEN and CDR2 SYDVKM. The CDR3 loop spans 16 amino acids. V trimming: 5 bases; J trimming: 5 bases; junction bases outside the gene matches: 12. The CDR3 reads CASSLIGTGSVYGYTF. In DNA form, the CDR3 reads TGTGCCAGCAGTCTTATCGGGACAGGGTCTGTATATGGCTACACCTTC.

The J gene is TRBJ1-1, the V gene TRBV7-9; D might be TRBD1 (5 bases). CDR3 length: 13 residues. Looked up from germline, CDR1 is SEHNR and CDR2 is FQNEAQ (reference sequence). Trimming cost V 5 bases and J 5 bases, with 12 bases left between them. This chain's CDR3 is CASSQVRGTEAFF. CDR3 nucleotide sequence: TGTGCCAGCAGCCAAGTACGGGGGACTGAAGCTTTCTTT.

The gene calls are TRBV7-2 and TRBJ2-3; 7 bases line up with TRBD1. CDR1 is SGHTA, CDR2 FQGNSA, per germline. The CDR3 spans 12 residues. With 4 bases clipped from V and 10 bases from J, the junction kept 5 bases outside the gene matches. The CDR3, as DNA: TGTGCCAGCAGCTGGACAGGACAAGCGCAGTATTTT. This sequence encodes CASSWTGQAQYF.

The genes are TRBV5-1 and TRBJ2-3, with a possible D match to TRBD1 (5 bases). V gave up 1 base and J gave up 4 bases, with 13 bases separating them. Germline lookup yields CDR1 SGHRS and CDR2 YFSETQ. The CDR3 runs to 15 residues. CDR3 nucleotides: TGCGCCAGCAGCTTGACAGGCTCCCGGCCAGATACGCAGTATTTT. Its translation is CASSLTGSRPDTQYF.

This rearrangement joins TRBV15 to TRBJ1-2; 12 bases align to TRBD1. The CDR3 spans 17 residues. With 4 bases clipped from V and 6 bases from J, the junction kept 12 bases outside the gene matches. Germline CDR1 reads LNHNV; CDR2 reads YYDKDF (reference sequence). CDR3 region: CATSIGTGGSGVDGYTF. CDR3 sequence (DNA): TGTGCCACCAGCATCGGGACAGGGGGCTCTGGAGTGGATGGCTACACCTTC.

The table lists this clone with a few counts. The rearrangement uses TRBV6-5 and TRBJ2-4, with D perhaps matching TRBD1 (6 bases). The CDR3 length is 13 residues. V lost 9 bases and J lost 6, with 15 bases in between. CDR1 MNHEY and CDR2 SVGAGI come from the germline V gene. The CDR3 DNA reads TGTGCCAGTCAGCAGGGGCTAGGAAACATTCAGTACTTC. Its protein is CASQQGLGNIQYF.

V is TRBV28 and J is TRBJ1-2; D call uncertain. Trimming pared 7 bases from V and 4 bases from J, leaving 10 bases between. Germline V gene sequence: CDR1 MDHEN, CDR2 SYDVKM. The CDR3 extends over 12 amino acids. For the CDR3, the DNA is TGTGCCAGCACAGGCTTTGTCTATGGCTACACCTTC. As protein: CASTGFVYGYTF.

This clone showed up just a few times. The chain carries TRBV15 and TRBJ1-2, with TRBD1 matching 7 bases. The CDR3 has 16 residues. The V gene end was trimmed by 0 bases and the J gene end by 2 bases; junction bases not matched to a gene: 6. Germline V gives CDR1 LNHNV, CDR2 YYDKDF (reference sequence). CDR3 nucleotides: TGTGCCACCAGCAGAGATGGGCGGGACAGCAACTATGGCTACACCTTC. Its translation is CATSRDGRDSNYGYTF.

V is TRBV7-2 and J is TRBJ2-3; 8 bases fit TRBD2. The ends lost 4 bases at V and 8 bases at J; junction bases unmatched: 11. The CDR3 covers 15 residues. Germline V CDR1 and CDR2: SGHTA, FQGNSA. Written as DNA, the CDR3 is TGTGCCAGCAGCTCTTCGGGGGGGGCTCACGGTACGCAGTATTTT. Protein product: CASSSSGGAHGTQYF. Full variable domain (missing parts from reference TRBV7-2 and TRBJ2-3): GAGVSQSPSNKVTEKGKDVELRCDPISGHTALYWYRQSLGQGLEFLIYFQGNSAPDKSGLPSDRFSAERTGGSVSTLTIQRTQQEDSAVYLCASSSSGGAHGTQYFGPGTRLTVL.

The chain employs TRBV7-2 and TRBJ2-1, with 7 positions matching TRBD2. V trimming: 8 bases; J trimming: 2 bases; junction bases outside the gene matches: 12. Germline CDR1 reads SGHTA; CDR2 reads FQGNSA. The CDR3 sequence is 16 residues long. Here the CDR3 DNA reads TGTGCCAGCCCTCAATTGGCGGGAGCGGCCTACAATGAGCAGTTCTTC. It translates to CASPQLAGAAYNEQFF.

The chain is built from TRBV7-9 and TRBJ1-1, with D perhaps TRBD1 (5 bases). Germline lookup yields CDR1 SEHNR and CDR2 FQNEAQ (reference sequence). The V end lost 5 bases, the J end lost 6 bases, and 10 bases lay between the germline ends. This CDR3 is 12 amino acids long. CDR3 nucleotide sequence: TGTGCCAGCAGCCCAAGGGGTGCTGAAGCTTTCTTT. This encodes CASSPRGAEAFF.

This clone has a single count. The chain combines TRBV7-8 with TRBJ2-1, with TRBD1 matching 10 bases. The length of the CDR3 is 16 residues. The germline V gene has CDR1 SGHVS and CDR2 FQNEAQ. Trimming took 5 bases from V and 6 from J; bases not matched to a gene: 10. The CDR3 DNA is TGTGCCAGCAGCCCGACAGGGGGCGCGTCTATCAATGAGCAGTTCTTC. It is translated as CASSPTGGASINEQFF.

This chain connects TRBV19 to TRBJ2-1; no clear D gene. Trimming pared 5 bases from V and 0 bases from J, leaving 5 bases between. The germline V gene has CDR1 LNHDA and CDR2 SQIVND (reference sequence). The length of the CDR3 is 13 residues. The CDR3 sequence is CASSRISYNEQFF. CDR3 bases: TGTGCCAGTAGTCGTATCTCCTACAATGAGCAGTTCTTC.